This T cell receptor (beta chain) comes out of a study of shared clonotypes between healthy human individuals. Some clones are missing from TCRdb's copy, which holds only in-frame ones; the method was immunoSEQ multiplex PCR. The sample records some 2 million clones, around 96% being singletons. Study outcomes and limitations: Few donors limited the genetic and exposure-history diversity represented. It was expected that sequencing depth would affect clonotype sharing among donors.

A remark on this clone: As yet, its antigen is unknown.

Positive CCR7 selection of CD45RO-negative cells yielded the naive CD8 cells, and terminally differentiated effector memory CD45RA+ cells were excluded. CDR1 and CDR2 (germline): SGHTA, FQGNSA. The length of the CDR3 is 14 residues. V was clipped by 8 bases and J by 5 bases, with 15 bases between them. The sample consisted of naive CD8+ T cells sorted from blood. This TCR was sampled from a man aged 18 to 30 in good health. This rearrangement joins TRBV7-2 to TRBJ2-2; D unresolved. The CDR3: CASHGVPGTGELFF. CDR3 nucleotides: TGTGCCAGCCACGGAGTTCCAGGTACCGGGGAGCTGTTTTTT.